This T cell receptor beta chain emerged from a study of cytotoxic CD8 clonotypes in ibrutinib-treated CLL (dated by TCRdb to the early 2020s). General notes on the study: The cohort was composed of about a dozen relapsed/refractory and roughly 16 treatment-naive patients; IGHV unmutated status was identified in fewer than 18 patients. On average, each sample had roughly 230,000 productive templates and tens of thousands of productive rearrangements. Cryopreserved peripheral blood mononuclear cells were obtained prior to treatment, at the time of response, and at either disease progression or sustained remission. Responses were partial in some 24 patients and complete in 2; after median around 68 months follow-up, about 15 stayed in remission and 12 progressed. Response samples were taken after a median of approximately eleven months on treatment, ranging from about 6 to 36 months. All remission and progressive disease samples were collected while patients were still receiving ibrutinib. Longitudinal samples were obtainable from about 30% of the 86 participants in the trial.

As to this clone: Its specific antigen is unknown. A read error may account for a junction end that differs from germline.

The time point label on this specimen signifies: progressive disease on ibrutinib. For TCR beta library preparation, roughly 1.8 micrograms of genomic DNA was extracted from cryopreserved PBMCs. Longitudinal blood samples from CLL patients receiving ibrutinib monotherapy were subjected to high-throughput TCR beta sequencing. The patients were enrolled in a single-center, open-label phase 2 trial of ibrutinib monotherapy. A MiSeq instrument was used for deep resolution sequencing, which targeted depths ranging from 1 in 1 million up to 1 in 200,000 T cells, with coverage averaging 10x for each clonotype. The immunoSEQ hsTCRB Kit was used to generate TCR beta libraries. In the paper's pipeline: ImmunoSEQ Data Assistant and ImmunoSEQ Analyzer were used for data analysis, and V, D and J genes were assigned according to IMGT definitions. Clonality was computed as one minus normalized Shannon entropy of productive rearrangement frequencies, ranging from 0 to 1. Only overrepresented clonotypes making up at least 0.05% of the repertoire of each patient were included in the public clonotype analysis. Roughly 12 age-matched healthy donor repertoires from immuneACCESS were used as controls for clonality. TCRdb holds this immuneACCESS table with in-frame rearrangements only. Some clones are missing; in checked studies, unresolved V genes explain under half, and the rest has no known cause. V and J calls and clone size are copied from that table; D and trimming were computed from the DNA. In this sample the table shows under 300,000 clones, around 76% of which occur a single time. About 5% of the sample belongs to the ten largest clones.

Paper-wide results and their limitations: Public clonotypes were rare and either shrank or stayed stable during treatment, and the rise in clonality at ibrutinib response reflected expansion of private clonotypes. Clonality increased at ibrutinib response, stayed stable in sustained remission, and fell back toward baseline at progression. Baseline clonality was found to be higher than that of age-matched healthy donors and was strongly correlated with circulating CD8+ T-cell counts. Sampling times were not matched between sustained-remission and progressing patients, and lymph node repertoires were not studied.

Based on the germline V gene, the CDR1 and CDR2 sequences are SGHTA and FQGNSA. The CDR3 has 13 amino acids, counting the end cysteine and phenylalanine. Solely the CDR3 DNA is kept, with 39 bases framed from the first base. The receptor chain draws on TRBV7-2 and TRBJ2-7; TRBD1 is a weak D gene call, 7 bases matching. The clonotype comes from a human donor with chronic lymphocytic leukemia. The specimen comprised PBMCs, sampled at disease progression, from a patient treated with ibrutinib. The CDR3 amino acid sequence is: CASRLDRDSEQYF. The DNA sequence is TGTGCCAGCAGGTTAGACAGGGACTCCGAGCAGTACTTC.